The source of this T cell receptor (beta chain) is a study of T cell responses to AZD1222 COVID-19 vaccine. CDR3 length: 14 residues. V was cut by 5 bases and J by 7 bases, with 18 bases left in between. Germline V gene data show CDR1 as MDHEN and CDR2 as SYDVKM. Clones were sequenced by immunoSEQ multiplex PCR, and TCRdb holds only the in-frame ones, with some missing. The sample has 150,000 or so clones, 80% to 95% seen once. Sequenced here: peripheral blood, sampled on day 0 of AZD1222 vaccination. This sequence originates from an adult in good health. The chain uses TRBV28 and TRBJ2-7; D remains ambiguous. The CDR3 here is CASSLTFSSGEQYF. CDR3 sequence (DNA): TGTGCCAGCAGTCTGACATTCTCCAGTGGGGAGCAGTACTTC.